This entry lists 18 T cell receptor beta chains sequenced from one sample in a study of blood T cells in healthy people across ages (dated by TCRdb to the mid-2010s). The method was 5' RACE. Sequencer: Illumina HiSeq 2500. A second about 7 to 11 cycle PCR used a sample-barcoded 5' primer and a J-beta primer mix. The public reads were run again by TCRdb, first through fastp at Q25 and then through MiXCR, and only productive beta chains were kept. Each entry merges the rows of one CDR3 protein and shows their most common DNA and genes. This sample has 1.5 million or so distinct CDR3 sequences in its table, and roughly 40% of those were observed once. 7.9% of the sample is in the top ten clones. The sample taken for sequencing was blood. Receptors originate from a woman under 30 in good health.

This clonotype has more than one count but fewer than ten. V gene TRBV5-5 combines with J gene TRBJ2-7; 12 bases line up with TRBD1. The CDR3 is 17 amino acids. V lost 2 bases, J lost 3 bases, and 9 bases stayed unmatched. Germline CDR1 and CDR2: SGHKS and YYEKEE (reference sequence). The CDR3 loop is CASSFESGTGGIYEQYF. The CDR3 DNA follows: TGTGCCAGCAGCTTCGAATCCGGGACAGGGGGCATCTACGAGCAGTACTTC.

The J gene is TRBJ2-2, the V gene TRBV25-1; 7 nucleotides align to TRBD1. CDR1 and CDR2 from the germline V gene are MGHDK and SYGVNS. Unmatched junction bases numbered 6, after V lost 0 bases and J lost 8 bases. CDR3 size: 15 residues. CDR3 residues: CASSEYAGGMGELFF. The CDR3 DNA reads TGTGCCAGCAGTGAATATGCAGGGGGAATGGGGGAGCTGTTTTTT.

The V gene is TRBV2, the J gene TRBJ2-2; possibly TRBD2 for D (6 bases). This CDR3 has 16 amino acids. Trimming cost V 3 bases and J 3 bases, with 14 bases left between them. Germline values: CDR1 SNHLY, CDR2 FYNNEI. The CDR3, as DNA: TGTGCCAGCAGTGATCGGGGGAGCCTATACACCGGGGAGCTGTTTTTT. Its translation: CASSDRGSLYTGELFF.

This clonotype was picked up a small number of times. The rearrangement joins TRBV12-3 or TRBV12-4 to TRBJ2-1, with 8 nucleotides matching TRBD2. V dropped 3 bases and J dropped 9; count of bases not matched to a gene: 1. The CDR3 is 12 residues long. CDR3 protein: CASSFAGGEQFF. CDR3 DNA sequence: TGTGCCAGCAGTTTCGCGGGGGGTGAGCAGTTCTTC.

V usage is TRBV18 and J usage is TRBJ2-7; 9 nucleotides align to TRBD2. The germline V gene has CDR1 KGHSH and CDR2 LQKENI. After removal of 2 bases from V and 2 bases from J, the junction contained 13 bases not matched to a gene. The CDR3 consists of 18 residues. The CDR3 DNA is TGTGCCAGCTCACCAAAGGGACTAGCTGCCCCGCGACCCTACGAGCAGTACTTC. This translates into CASSPKGLAAPRPYEQYF. The complete variable domain, with remaining parts taken from reference TRBV18 and TRBJ2-7, reads NAGVMQNPRHLVRRRGQEARLRCSPMKGHSHVYWYRQLPEEGLKFMVYLQKENIIDESGMPKERFSAEFPKEGPSILRIQQVVRGDSAAYFCASSPKGLAAPRPYEQYFGPGTRLTVT.

This clonotype occurred a few times. V gene TRBV20-1 combines with J gene TRBJ2-3; possibly TRBD2 for D (5 bases). Deletions cut 0 bases from V and 3 bases from J, with 19 bases between. The CDR3 is 17 residues long. Germline V lookup: CDR1 DFQATT, CDR2 SNEGSKA (reference sequence). CDR3 nucleotide sequence: TGCAGTGCTAGAGATCTTTCTGGGAGTGTTCGTACAGATACGCAGTATTTT. Protein sequence: CSARDLSGSVRTDTQYF.

The CDR3 bases are TGTGCCAGCAGTGAAGCGGGGACGGATAACACTGAAGCTTTCTTT. Amino acids: CASSEAGTDNTEAFF. This chain connects TRBV6-1 to TRBJ1-1; a weak D match, TRBD1 (5 bases). Germline V gene data show CDR1 as MNHNS and CDR2 as SASEGT. This CDR3 has 15 residues. V was pared by 0 bases and J by 2 bases, with 10 bases between.

J is TRBJ2-2 and V is TRBV6-6; possible D gene TRBD2, 6 bases. The CDR3 is 15 residues long. Germline CDR1 MNHNY, CDR2 SVGAGI (reference sequence). Deletions cut 2 bases from V and 5 bases from J, with 12 bases between. The CDR3 region is CASSYGQGGTGELFF. The CDR3, as DNA: TGTGCCAGCAGTTACGGGCAGGGAGGAACCGGGGAGCTGTTTTTT.

This clonotype showed up just a few times. J is TRBJ2-7 and V is TRBV20-1; no definite D call. Germline V gives CDR1 DFQATT, CDR2 SNEGSKA (reference sequence). V was cut by 2 bases and J by 0 bases, with 11 bases left in between. The CDR3 runs 14 residues. The CDR3 DNA is TGCAGTGCTAGAAGTCTGACGAGCTCCTACGAGCAGTACTTC. It specifies CSARSLTSSYEQYF.

The chain has TRBV20-1 and TRBJ1-6; a weak D match, TRBD1 (5 bases). Looked up from germline, CDR1 is DFQATT and CDR2 is SNEGSKA (reference sequence). V was clipped by 7 bases and J by 5 bases, with 15 bases between them. The CDR3 consists of 14 residues. For the CDR3, the DNA is TGCAGTGTTGGCCGGGGGAGAGATAATTCACCCCTCCACTTT. Its translation is CSVGRGRDNSPLHF.

The rearrangement joins TRBV7-9 to TRBJ2-1; a weak D match, TRBD2 (5 bases). The germline V gene has CDR1 SEHNR and CDR2 FQNEAQ (reference sequence). Between the trimmed V and J ends, which lost 1 base and 13 bases, there was a span of 11 bases. The CDR3 loop spans 12 amino acids. CDR3 in DNA: TGTGCCAGCAGCTTAGTTGCGCGGGCCCAGTTCTTC. It translates to CASSLVARAQFF.

This clonotype turned up a few times. The CDR3 nucleotides read TGTGCCAGCAGTGAGGAGGGGGACAGGGGGTTTTTGTTCTTC. Translating gives CASSEEGDRGFLFF. The chain employs TRBV25-1 and TRBJ2-1, with 11 nucleotides matching TRBD1. V lost 3 bases, J lost 15 bases, and 10 bases stayed unmatched. The CDR3 contains 14 residues. Germline V gene sequence: CDR1 MGHDK, CDR2 SYGVNS.

The chain recombines TRBV4-1 with TRBJ2-7; the match to TRBD2 covers 8 bases. Germline V gives CDR1 MGHRA, CDR2 YSYEKL. The length of the CDR3 is 16 residues. V was pared by 0 bases and J by 3 bases, with 7 bases of the junction left unmatched. In nucleotides, the CDR3 is TGCGCCAGCAGCCAAGATCCCGGGACTAGTGTCTACGAGCAGTACTTC. Its translation is CASSQDPGTSVYEQYF.

This clonotype was observed a handful of times. The chain couples TRBV27 to TRBJ1-6, with 11 bases identical to TRBD1. The CDR3 runs to 17 residues. Germline CDR1 and CDR2: MNHEY and SMNVEV (reference sequence). The junction had 7 bases not matched to a gene; V was cut back by 8 bases and J by 1 base. DNA for the CDR3: TGTGCCAGCCGGGACAGGGGGAGCGGGTCCTATAATTCACCCCTCCACTTT. Protein product: CASRDRGSGSYNSPLHF.

The chain couples TRBV6-1 to TRBJ2-2; no clear D gene. Germline CDR1 reads MNHNS; CDR2 reads SASEGT. This CDR3 is built from 16 residues. Trimming removed 3 bases at V and 0 bases at J, with 11 bases between. CDR3 coding DNA: TGTGCCAGCAGTGAGATTGTTCCTGCGAACACCGGGGAGCTGTTTTTT. Encoded protein: CASSEIVPANTGELFF.

This clonotype was seen a handful of times. The rearrangement uses TRBV7-2 and TRBJ1-6; D is ambiguous. Deletions cut 1 base from V and 7 bases from J, with 11 bases between. This CDR3 is built from 15 residues. Per germline, CDR1 SGHTA and CDR2 FQGNSA. The CDR3: CASSLGSGGNSPLHF. The CDR3 DNA follows: TGTGCCAGCAGCTTAGGGTCCGGCGGGAATTCACCCCTCCACTTT.

The chain links TRBV5-1 to TRBJ2-1; D is possibly TRBD1 or TRBD2 (6 bases each). Deletions cut 6 bases from V and 6 bases from J, with 13 bases between. The CDR3 totals 13 residues. Germline V gives CDR1 SGHRS, CDR2 YFSETQ. The CDR3: CASTDGGGNEQFF. Written as DNA, the CDR3 is TGCGCCAGCACCGACGGGGGCGGCAATGAGCAGTTCTTC.

Notes on this clonotype: The junction and the germline gene differ at one end; a read error may be behind it. The V gene is TRBV12-3 or TRBV12-4, the J gene TRBJ2-7, with TRBD2 as a possible D gene (6 bases). The CDR3 extends over 14 amino acids. The CDR3 reads CASGFGGRSYEQYF. DNA of the CDR3: TGTGCCAGCGGTTTCGGGGGTCGGTCCTACGAGCAGTACTTC.